What follows is one T cell receptor (beta chain) and its context. The antigen remains undetermined. Germline CDR1 is DFQATT and CDR2 is SNEGSKA (reference sequence). Trimming removed 1 base from V and 4 bases from J, with 8 bases in between. The CDR3 has 13 residues. Amplification of TCR beta CDR3 regions used RNA as the template. A set of HTBI primers served as the primers for a first-round RT-PCR of the TCR CDR3. A single record per CDR3 protein comes from TCRdb applying MiXCR to the multiplex PCR reads. The sample has about 620,000 distinct CDR3 sequences; 16% are singletons. The data originate from a study of T cells in Graves' hyperthyroidism and ophthalmopathy. Study-wide results and caveats: Blood also showed most of the thyroid clonotypes that were expanded above 0.001. Ophthalmopathy was predicted by the model a median of approximately 6 months ahead of onset.

This TCR was recovered from a woman under 40 with Graves' hyperthyroidism. Sequences were obtained from blood. The V call is TRBV20-1, the J call TRBJ2-1; D is ambiguous. This CDR3 reads CSARGLAYNEQFF. The DNA of the CDR3 is TGCAGTGCTAGAGGGCTTGCGTACAATGAGCAGTTCTTC.